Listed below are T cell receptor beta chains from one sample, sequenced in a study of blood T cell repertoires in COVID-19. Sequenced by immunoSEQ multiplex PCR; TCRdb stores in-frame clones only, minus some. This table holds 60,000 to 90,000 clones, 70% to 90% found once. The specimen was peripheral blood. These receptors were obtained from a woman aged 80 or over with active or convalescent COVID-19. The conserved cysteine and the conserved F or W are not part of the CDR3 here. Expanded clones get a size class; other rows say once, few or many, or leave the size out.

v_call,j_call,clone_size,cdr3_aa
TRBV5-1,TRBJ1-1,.,ASSFITGGNTEAF
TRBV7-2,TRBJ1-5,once,ASSFQTGPNQPQH
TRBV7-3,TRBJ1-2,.,ASSLTGGMQSYT
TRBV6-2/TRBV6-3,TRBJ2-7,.,ASSYSRQGRYEQY
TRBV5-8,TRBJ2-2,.,ASSKFRDTGDTGELF
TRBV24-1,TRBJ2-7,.,ATAQGANEQY
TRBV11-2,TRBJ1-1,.,ASSFMDRGEAF
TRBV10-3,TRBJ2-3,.,AISEGGFTDTQY
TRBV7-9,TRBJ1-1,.,ASSVGDSRTEAF
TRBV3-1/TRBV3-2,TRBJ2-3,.,ASSRMTGGYTDTQY
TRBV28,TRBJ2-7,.,ASRGTSGPYEQY
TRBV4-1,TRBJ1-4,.,ASSQGQGSEKLF
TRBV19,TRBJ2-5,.,ASSMGVRSETQY
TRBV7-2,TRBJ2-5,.,ASSLSPGVETQY
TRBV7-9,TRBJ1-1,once,ASSSIRGTEAF
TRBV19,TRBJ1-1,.,ATRQRNTEAF
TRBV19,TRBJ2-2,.,ASSITAGGQLF
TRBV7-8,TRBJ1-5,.,ASSLPRWQGRGSNQPQH
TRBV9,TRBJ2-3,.,ASSVVDRGTDTQY
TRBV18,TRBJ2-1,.,ASSPVAANYNEQF